The 32 T cell receptor beta chains reported below all come from one sample, sequenced in a study of OX40 agonist ivuxolimab in advanced cancers. Sequencing was performed with immunoSEQ multiplex PCR; in TCRdb, only in-frame clones are kept and a portion is missing. The sample contains approximately 32,000 clones, roughly 87% of which appear only once. The input for sequencing was CD4+ or CD8+ T cells sorted from blood, taken in a trial of the OX40 agonist ivuxolimab. These receptors all stem from an adult with an advanced solid tumor such as melanoma, head and neck, liver or kidney cancer.

The chain combines TRBV29-1 with TRBJ2-3; 7 nucleotides match TRBD1. CDR3 length equals 14 residues. V lost 5 bases, J lost 3 bases, and 8 bases stayed unmatched. The V gene's germline CDR1 is SQVTM and CDR2 ANQGSEA. Written as DNA, the CDR3 is TGCAGCGTTCGCTCCGGGACAGTTACAGATACGCAGTATTTT. Its translation is CSVRSGTVTDTQYF.

CDR3 region: CASRVTGNQPQHF. Written as DNA, the CDR3 is TGTGCCAGCAGGGTGACAGGCAATCAGCCCCAGCATTTT. The chain is built from TRBV27 and TRBJ1-5, with D perhaps matching TRBD1 (5 bases). The CDR3 has 13 residues. Between the trimmed V and J ends, which lost 6 bases and 2 bases, there was a span of 8 bases. CDR1 and CDR2 from the germline V gene are MNHEY and SMNVEV (reference sequence).

The genes are TRBV18 and TRBJ1-1; 9 positions agree with TRBD1. Per the germline V gene, CDR1 is KGHSH and CDR2 is LQKENI. The CDR3 is made up of 15 amino acids. Trimming at V came to 6 bases and at J to 6 bases, leaving 11 bases not matched to a gene. The CDR3 loop reads CASSDGQGFSAEAFF. In DNA, the CDR3 is TGTGCCAGCTCCGACGGACAGGGGTTCAGCGCTGAAGCTTTCTTT. Full variable domain (remainder filled in from reference TRBV18 and TRBJ1-1): NAGVMQNPRHLVRRRGQEARLRCSPMKGHSHVYWYRQLPEEGLKFMVYLQKENIIDESGMPKERFSAEFPKEGPSILRIQQVVRGDSAAYFCASSDGQGFSAEAFFGQGTRLTVV.

The rearrangement joins TRBV6-1 to TRBJ1-1; a possible D gene is TRBD1 (5 bases). The CDR3 runs 14 residues. Germline values: CDR1 MNHNS, CDR2 SASEGT. V was clipped by 6 bases and J by 4 bases, with 15 bases between them. In DNA form, the CDR3 reads TGTGCCAGCAGCGTTATCACCGGGACCACTGAAGCTTTCTTT. Translating it yields CASSVITGTTEAFF.

The chain uses TRBV4-2 and TRBJ2-5; TRBD2 matches at 8 bases. The trim removed 0 bases at V and 7 bases at J, leaving 1 base unmatched. The CDR3 is 13 amino acids. Germline CDR1 is LGHNA and CDR2 is YNFKEQ. The CDR3 DNA sequence: TGTGCCAGCAGCCAAGAGGCGGGGGGGACCCAGTACTTC. Protein sequence: CASSQEAGGTQYF.

This CDR3 reads CASSEVGMAEAFF. The DNA for the CDR3 is TGTGCCAGCAGTGAGGTGGGGATGGCTGAAGCTTTCTTT. This rearrangement joins TRBV6-5 to TRBJ1-1; D is undetermined. The V gene's germline CDR1 is MNHEY and CDR2 SVGAGI. This CDR3 comprises 13 residues. V lost 5 bases and J 6 bases, leaving 13 bases between the germline ends.

This rearrangement joins TRBV5-1 to TRBJ2-4, with a weak D call TRBD1 (6 bases). Germline CDR1 and CDR2: SGHRS and YFSETQ. Between the trimmed V and J ends, which lost 4 bases and 8 bases, there was a span of 16 bases. The CDR3 runs 14 residues. The CDR3 DNA reads as TGCGCCAGCAGCGGGGGCGGACCCGAGGACATTCAGTACTTC. Translating gives CASSGGGPEDIQYF.

The chain carries TRBV5-6 and TRBJ1-1, with D tentatively TRBD1 (6 bases). Germline V CDR1 and CDR2: SGHDT, YYEEEE. V lost 2 bases and J lost 1, with 9 bases in between. The CDR3 length is 14 residues. CDR3 region: CASSFGQQNTEAFF. The CDR3 nucleotides read TGTGCCAGCAGCTTCGGACAGCAGAACACTGAAGCTTTCTTT.

The chain is built from TRBV4-1 and TRBJ2-1; 7 positions match TRBD2. Trimming took 0 bases from V and 7 from J; bases not matched to a gene: 6. Germline loops: CDR1 MGHRA, CDR2 YSYEKL. CDR3 length: 15 residues. CDR3 sequence: CASSQEWEGRNEQFF. In DNA, the CDR3 is TGCGCCAGCAGCCAAGAGTGGGAGGGCCGGAATGAGCAGTTCTTC.

This chain uses TRBV2 with TRBJ2-2, with TRBD1 as a possible D gene (6 bases). Trimming took 7 bases from V and 7 from J, leaving 16 bases between them. Germline V gene data show CDR1 as SNHLY and CDR2 as FYNNEI. The CDR3 contains 14 residues. CDR3 sequence (DNA): TGTGCCAGCACCCCGGGACAAACTGTCGGGGAGCTGTTTTTT. This codes for CASTPGQTVGELFF.

J is TRBJ1-5 and V is TRBV6-5, with 9 bases that match TRBD1. Germline-derived CDR1 and CDR2 are MNHEY and SVGAGI. CDR3 length: 14 residues. The ends lost 7 bases at V and 6 bases at J; junction bases unmatched: 7. As DNA, the CDR3 is TGTGCCAGCAAACGGGACAGGGAGGGTCAGCCCCAGCATTTT. It yields the protein CASKRDREGQPQHF.

The gene calls are TRBV9 and TRBJ2-7; 8 bases align to TRBD1. V was clipped by 0 bases and J by 0 bases; unmatched bases: 8. Germline V CDR1 and CDR2: SGDLS, YYNGEE. The CDR3 loop spans 17 amino acids. The CDR3 coding sequence is TGTGCCAGCAGCGTAGCCCCCCAGGGGGCCAACTCCTACGAGCAGTACTTC. Translation: CASSVAPQGANSYEQYF.

This clone was observed once. This rearrangement joins TRBV5-1 to TRBJ2-3, with 8 nucleotides matching TRBD2. J was trimmed by 0 bases and V by 0 bases; bases with no gene match: 0. This CDR3 region has 15 residues. The germline CDR1 and CDR2 sequences are SGHRS and YFSETQ. CDR3 in DNA: TGCGCCAGCAGCTTGGCTAGCGGGAGCACAGATACGCAGTATTTT. This encodes CASSLASGSTDTQYF.

This clone was seen only once. This chain links TRBV25-1 with TRBJ2-1; the match to TRBD2 covers 9 bases. The CDR3 covers 15 residues. The trim removed 7 bases at V and 9 bases at J, leaving 13 bases unmatched. Per the germline V gene, CDR1 is MGHDK and CDR2 is SYGVNS. This chain's CDR3 is CASIRAGGLPREQFF. Written as DNA, the CDR3 is TGTGCCAGCATTAGAGCGGGAGGTCTCCCGCGTGAGCAGTTCTTC.

This chain links TRBV9 with TRBJ2-1, with D possibly TRBD2 on 5 matching bases. CDR1 is SGDLS and CDR2 is YYNGEE in the germline V gene. Trimming stripped 0 bases from V and 3 bases from J, with 7 bases between. The CDR3 has 14 amino acids. DNA for the CDR3: TGTGCCAGCAGCGTAGACGGGATCTACAATGAGCAGTTCTTC. Its protein product is CASSVDGIYNEQFF.

V gene TRBV15 combines with J gene TRBJ2-7, with 9 bases matching TRBD2. Germline assignment: CDR1 LNHNV and CDR2 YYDKDF (reference sequence). The junction had 8 bases not matched to a gene; V was cut back by 1 base and J by 4 bases. This CDR3 is built from 16 residues. CDR3 DNA: TGTGCCACCAGCAGAGGGGGCGGCGGGAGGGGGTACGAGCAGTACTTC. Residues: CATSRGGGGRGYEQYF.

The chain is built from TRBV11-3 and TRBJ2-1; TRBD2 is a possible D gene (5 bases). Trimming shortened V by 5 bases and J by 6 bases, and 11 bases separated the two germline ends. The CDR3 has 13 amino acids. Germline CDR1 is SGHNT and CDR2 is YENEEA. The CDR3, as DNA: TGTGCCAGCAGCACACTGGACTCCAATGAGCAGTTCTTC. This sequence encodes CASSTLDSNEQFF.

CDR3 DNA sequence: TGTGCCAGCAGCGGTTGGGGTGGGCAGTTCTTC. This sequence encodes CASSGWGGQFF. The genes are TRBV5-6 and TRBJ2-1, with no clear D. The CDR3 contains 11 residues. Trimming took 4 bases from V and 12 from J, leaving 11 bases between them. Germline CDR1 reads SGHDT; CDR2 reads YYEEEE. Combining the CDR3 with reference TRBV5-6 and TRBJ2-1 gives the whole variable domain DAGVTQSPTHLIKTRGQQVTLRCSPKSGHDTVSWYQQALGQGPQFIFQYYEEEERQRGNFPDRFSGHQFPNYSSELNVNALLLGDSALYLCASSGWGGQFFGPGTRLTVL.

The V call is TRBV7-2, the J call TRBJ2-1; 7 bases map to TRBD1. Germline V gene sequence: CDR1 SGHTA, CDR2 FQGNSA. This CDR3 has 16 residues. J was trimmed by 4 bases and V by 3 bases; bases with no gene match: 9. CDR3 sequence reads: CASSFLRGTLYNEQFF. CDR3 coding DNA: TGTGCCAGCAGCTTCCTCAGGGGGACCCTGTACAATGAGCAGTTCTTC.

J is TRBJ2-1 and V is TRBV7-2; D is uncertain. Trimming took 1 base from V and 0 from J, leaving 13 bases between them. The CDR3 spans 17 residues. Germline lookup yields CDR1 SGHTA and CDR2 FQGNSA. CDR3: CASSLVAAISSYNEQFF. The CDR3 DNA reads TGTGCCAGCAGCTTAGTAGCAGCAATTAGCTCCTACAATGAGCAGTTCTTC.

This chain connects TRBV7-2 to TRBJ2-1, with 12 bases that match TRBD2. Per germline, CDR1 SGHTA and CDR2 FQGNSA. V lost 1 base, J lost 8 bases, and 6 bases stayed unmatched. This CDR3 spans 16 amino acids. DNA for the CDR3: TGTGCCAGCAGCTTAGGGCCGGGACTAGCGGGCGATGAGCAGTTCTTC. This gives the protein CASSLGPGLAGDEQFF.

This clone was counted a few times. The genes are TRBV6-5 and TRBJ1-6; no firm D call. Germline assignment: CDR1 MNHEY and CDR2 SVGAGI. The CDR3 is 16 amino acids. Trimming left V 1 base short and J 6 bases short, with 13 bases between. In DNA, the CDR3 is TGTGCCAGCAGTTACTTTCGACCTCCTCTTAATTCACCCCTCCACTTT. Its translation: CASSYFRPPLNSPLHF.

The J gene is TRBJ2-1, the V gene TRBV6-1; 8 bases agree with TRBD2. Germline CDR1 and CDR2: MNHNS and SASEGT. CDR3 size: 17 residues. Trimming removed 3 bases from V and 7 bases from J; junction bases left unmatched: 14. The CDR3 reads CASSEKGPAGVRNEQFF. The CDR3 DNA follows: TGTGCCAGCAGTGAGAAGGGGCCAGCGGGAGTTAGGAATGAGCAGTTCTTC.

This chain connects TRBV7-9 to TRBJ2-1, with 7 bases fitting TRBD2. The CDR3 runs to 15 residues. The germline V gene has CDR1 SEHNR and CDR2 FQNEAQ (reference sequence). With 4 bases clipped from V and 7 bases from J, the junction kept 10 bases outside the gene matches. The CDR3 coding sequence is TGTGCCAGCAGCTCCCGGGCTAGCGGTTCGAATGAGCAGTTCTTC. Amino acid sequence: CASSSRASGSNEQFF.

There are a few counts of this clone. The chain joins TRBV7-3 to TRBJ1-1; unclear D gene. Per the germline V gene, CDR1 is SGHTA and CDR2 is FQGTGA. V gave up 0 bases and J gave up 8 bases, with 7 bases separating them. The CDR3 is 12 residues long. CDR3: CASSLTSGEAFF. CDR3 DNA sequence: TGTGCCAGCAGCTTAACATCGGGGGAAGCTTTCTTT.

The V gene is TRBV7-2, the J gene TRBJ2-7, with 7 nucleotides matching TRBD2. CDR3 length: 13 amino acids. V shed 4 bases, J shed 7 bases, and the junction held 7 bases outside the gene matches. Germline CDR1 is SGHTA and CDR2 is FQGNSA. The chain's CDR3 is CASSSPPGGEQYF. The CDR3 nucleotides read TGTGCCAGCAGCTCTCCCCCGGGGGGAGAGCAGTACTTC.

The chain has TRBV5-5 and TRBJ2-1; D is perhaps TRBD2 (5 bases). CDR1 is SGHKS, CDR2 YYEKEE, per germline (reference sequence). The CDR3 loop spans 12 amino acids. The V end lost 4 bases, the J end lost 15 bases, and 17 bases lay between the germline ends. CDR3 sequence: CASSPYFSDGFF. The CDR3, as DNA: TGTGCCAGCAGCCCTTACTTTAGCGACGGGTTCTTC.

This rearrangement joins TRBV5-1 to TRBJ2-1, with TRBD2 identical over 7 bases. After removal of 5 bases from V and 2 bases from J, the junction contained 13 bases not matched to a gene. This CDR3 has 17 amino acids. CDR1 and CDR2 (germline): SGHRS, YFSETQ. Here the CDR3 reads CASSSSGAKGTYNEQFF. CDR3 DNA: TGCGCCAGCAGTTCTAGCGGAGCCAAGGGCACCTACAATGAGCAGTTCTTC.

The chain employs TRBV11-1 and TRBJ2-5, with D uncertain. V gave up 3 bases and J gave up 2 bases, with 13 bases separating them. Germline V gives CDR1 SGHAT, CDR2 FQDESV (reference sequence). The CDR3 extends over 15 amino acids. CDR3 DNA: TGTGCCAGCAGCTTTTTTCCACAGATTCAAGAGACCCAGTACTTC. Protein product: CASSFFPQIQETQYF.

This rearrangement joins TRBV27 to TRBJ1-4; D is perhaps TRBD1 (6 bases). V lost 2 bases to trimming and J lost 2 bases, with 6 bases between them. The CDR3 runs 14 residues. The germline gives CDR1 MNHEY, CDR2 SMNVEV (reference sequence). The CDR3 sequence is CASSLQGTNEKLFF. CDR3 bases: TGTGCCAGCAGTTTACAGGGGACTAATGAAAAACTGTTTTTT.

This rearrangement joins TRBV10-3 to TRBJ2-5; 9 positions agree with TRBD1. This CDR3 region has 13 residues. Looked up from germline, CDR1 is ENHRY and CDR2 is SYGVKD. The V and J ends lost 7 bases and 2 bases, in that order; junction bases with no gene match: 2. CDR3 loop: CAINGQGQETQYF. The CDR3 nucleotides read TGTGCCATCAATGGACAGGGGCAAGAGACCCAGTACTTC.

This chain uses TRBV6-1 with TRBJ2-7; 7 positions match TRBD1. Germline CDR1 MNHNS, CDR2 SASEGT. Trimming took 1 base from V and 3 from J; bases not matched to a gene: 3. This CDR3 is built from 14 residues. This chain's CDR3 is CASSEVGQFYEQYF. CDR3 DNA sequence: TGTGCCAGCAGTGAAGTGGGACAGTTCTACGAGCAGTACTTC.